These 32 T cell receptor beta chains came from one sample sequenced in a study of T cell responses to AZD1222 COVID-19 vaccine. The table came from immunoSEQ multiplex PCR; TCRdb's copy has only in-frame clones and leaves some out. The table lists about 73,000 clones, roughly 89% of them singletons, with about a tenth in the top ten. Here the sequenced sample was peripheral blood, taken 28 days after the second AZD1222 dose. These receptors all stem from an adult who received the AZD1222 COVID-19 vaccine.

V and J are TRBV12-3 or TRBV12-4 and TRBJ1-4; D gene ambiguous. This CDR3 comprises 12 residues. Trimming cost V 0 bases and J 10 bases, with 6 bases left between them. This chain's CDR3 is CASSLAIGKLFF. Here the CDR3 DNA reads TGTGCCAGCAGTTTAGCGATCGGAAAACTGTTTTTT.

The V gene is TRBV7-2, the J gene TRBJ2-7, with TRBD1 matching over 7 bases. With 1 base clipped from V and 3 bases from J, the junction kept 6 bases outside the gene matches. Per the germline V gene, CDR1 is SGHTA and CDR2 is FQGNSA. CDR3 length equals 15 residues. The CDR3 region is CASSLEMGQNYEQYF. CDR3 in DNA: TGTGCCAGCAGCTTAGAAATGGGACAGAACTACGAGCAGTACTTC.

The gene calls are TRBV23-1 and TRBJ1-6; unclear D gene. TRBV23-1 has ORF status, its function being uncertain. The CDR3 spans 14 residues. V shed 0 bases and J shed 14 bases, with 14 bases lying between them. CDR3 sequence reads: CASSQSWRREALHF. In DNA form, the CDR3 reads TGCGCCAGCAGTCAATCGTGGCGCCGCGAGGCCCTCCACTTT.

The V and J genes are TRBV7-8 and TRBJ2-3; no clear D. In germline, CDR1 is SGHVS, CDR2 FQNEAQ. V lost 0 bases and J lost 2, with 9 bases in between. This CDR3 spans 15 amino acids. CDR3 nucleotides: TGTGCCAGCAGCTTAGCGGTCCCGTCCACAGATACGCAGTATTTT. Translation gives CASSLAVPSTDTQYF.

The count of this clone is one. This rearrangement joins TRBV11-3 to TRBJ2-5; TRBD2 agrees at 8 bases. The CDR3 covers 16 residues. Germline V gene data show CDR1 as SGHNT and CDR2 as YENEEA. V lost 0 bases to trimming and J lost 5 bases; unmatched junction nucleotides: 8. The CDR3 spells CASSLDLAGLDETQYF. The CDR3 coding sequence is TGTGCCAGCAGCTTAGACCTAGCGGGCTTAGACGAGACCCAGTACTTC. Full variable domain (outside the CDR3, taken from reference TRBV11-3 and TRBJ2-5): EAGVVQSPRYKIIEKKQPVAFWCNPISGHNTLYWYLQNLGQGPELLIRYENEEAVDDSQLPKDRFSAERLKGVDSTLKIQPAELGDSAVYLCASSLDLAGLDETQYFGPGTRLLVL.

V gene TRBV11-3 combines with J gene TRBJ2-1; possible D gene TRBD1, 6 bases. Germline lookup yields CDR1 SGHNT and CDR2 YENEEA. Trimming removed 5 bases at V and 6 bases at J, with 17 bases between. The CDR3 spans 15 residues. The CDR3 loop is CASSTGTSVGNEQFF. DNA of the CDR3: TGTGCCAGCAGCACCGGGACAAGCGTTGGCAATGAGCAGTTCTTC.

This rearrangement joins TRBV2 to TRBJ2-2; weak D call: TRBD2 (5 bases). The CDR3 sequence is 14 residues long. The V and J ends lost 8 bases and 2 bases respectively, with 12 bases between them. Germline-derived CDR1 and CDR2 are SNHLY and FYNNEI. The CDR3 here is CASSFSGNTGELFF. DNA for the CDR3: TGTGCCAGCTCTTTCTCGGGAAACACCGGGGAGCTGTTTTTT.

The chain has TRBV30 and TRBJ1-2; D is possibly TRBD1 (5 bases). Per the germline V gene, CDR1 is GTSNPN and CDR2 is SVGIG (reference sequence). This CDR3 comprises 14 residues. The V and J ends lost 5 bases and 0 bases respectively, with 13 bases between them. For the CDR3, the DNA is TGTGCCTGGGCCCCAGACAGAGCTAACTATGGCTACACCTTC. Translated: CAWAPDRANYGYTF.

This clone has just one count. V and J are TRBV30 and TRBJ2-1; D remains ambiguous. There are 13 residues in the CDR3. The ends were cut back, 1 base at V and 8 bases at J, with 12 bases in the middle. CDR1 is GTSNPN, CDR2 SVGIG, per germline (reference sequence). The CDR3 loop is CAWSARAYDEQFF. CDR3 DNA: TGTGCCTGGAGTGCACGAGCTTACGATGAGCAGTTCTTC.

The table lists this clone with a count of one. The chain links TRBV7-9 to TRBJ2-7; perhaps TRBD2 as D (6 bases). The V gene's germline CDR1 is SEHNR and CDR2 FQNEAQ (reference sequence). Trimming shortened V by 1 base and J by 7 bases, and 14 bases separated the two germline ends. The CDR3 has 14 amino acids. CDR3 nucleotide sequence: TGTGCCAGCAGCTTAGAGGAGGGGAGCTGGGAGCAGTACGTC. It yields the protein CASSLEEGSWEQYV.

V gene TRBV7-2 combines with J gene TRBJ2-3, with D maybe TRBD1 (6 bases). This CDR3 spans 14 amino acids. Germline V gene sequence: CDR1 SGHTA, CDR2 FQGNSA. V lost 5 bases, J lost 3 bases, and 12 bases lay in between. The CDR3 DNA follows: TGTGCCAGCAGCACTCAAACAGGGACAGATACGCAGTATTTT. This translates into CASSTQTGTDTQYF.

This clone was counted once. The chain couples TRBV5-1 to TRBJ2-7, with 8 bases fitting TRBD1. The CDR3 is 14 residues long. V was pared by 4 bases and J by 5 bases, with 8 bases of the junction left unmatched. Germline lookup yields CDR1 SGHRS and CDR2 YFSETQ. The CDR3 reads CASSGGTGRDEQYF. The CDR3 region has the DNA TGCGCCAGCAGCGGAGGGACAGGCCGGGACGAGCAGTACTTC.

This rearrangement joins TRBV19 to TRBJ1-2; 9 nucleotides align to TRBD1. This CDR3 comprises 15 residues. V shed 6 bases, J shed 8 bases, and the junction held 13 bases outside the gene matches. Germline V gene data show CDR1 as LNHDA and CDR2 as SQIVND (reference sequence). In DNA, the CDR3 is TGTGCCAGTAGCGAATATACAGGGGGCGAAAGAGGCTACACCTTC. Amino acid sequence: CASSEYTGGERGYTF.

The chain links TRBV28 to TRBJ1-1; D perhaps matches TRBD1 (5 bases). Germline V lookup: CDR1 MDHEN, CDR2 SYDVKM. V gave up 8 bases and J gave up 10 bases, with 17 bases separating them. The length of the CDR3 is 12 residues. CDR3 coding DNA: TGTGCCAGCTCCGGACAAGGTACCGGAGCTTTCTTT. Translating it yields CASSGQGTGAFF.

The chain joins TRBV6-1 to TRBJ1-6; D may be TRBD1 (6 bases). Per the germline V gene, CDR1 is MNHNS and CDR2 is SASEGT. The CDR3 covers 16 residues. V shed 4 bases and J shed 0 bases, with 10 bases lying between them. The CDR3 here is CASSGGGSSYNSPLHF. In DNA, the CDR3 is TGTGCCAGCAGTGGCGGGGGCAGCTCCTATAATTCACCCCTCCACTTT.

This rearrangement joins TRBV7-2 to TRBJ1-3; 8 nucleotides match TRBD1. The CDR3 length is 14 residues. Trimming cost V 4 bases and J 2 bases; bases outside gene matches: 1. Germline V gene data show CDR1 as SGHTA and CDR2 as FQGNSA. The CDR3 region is CASSSDRAGNTIYF. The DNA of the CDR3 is TGTGCCAGCAGCTCGGACAGGGCTGGAAACACCATATATTTT.

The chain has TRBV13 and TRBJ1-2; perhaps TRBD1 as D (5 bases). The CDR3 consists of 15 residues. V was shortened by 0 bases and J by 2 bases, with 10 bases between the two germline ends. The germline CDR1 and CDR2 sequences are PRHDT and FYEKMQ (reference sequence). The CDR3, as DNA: TGTGCCAGCAGCTTAGGCCTCAGGGAGAACTATGGCTACACCTTC. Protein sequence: CASSLGLRENYGYTF.

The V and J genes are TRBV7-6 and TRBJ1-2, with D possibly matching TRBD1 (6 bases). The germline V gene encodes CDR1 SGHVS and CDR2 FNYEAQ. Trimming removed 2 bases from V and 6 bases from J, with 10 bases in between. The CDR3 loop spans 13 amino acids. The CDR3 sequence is CASSLNGGHGYTF. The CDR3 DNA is TGTGCCAGCAGCTTAAACGGGGGGCATGGCTACACCTTC.

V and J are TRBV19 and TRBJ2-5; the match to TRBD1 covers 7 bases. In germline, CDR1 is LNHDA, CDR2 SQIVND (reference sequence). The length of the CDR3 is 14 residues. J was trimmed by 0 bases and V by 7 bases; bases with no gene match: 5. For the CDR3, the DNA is TGTGCCAGTAAGGGCAGGGGGTACCAAGAGACCCAGTACTTC. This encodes CASKGRGYQETQYF.

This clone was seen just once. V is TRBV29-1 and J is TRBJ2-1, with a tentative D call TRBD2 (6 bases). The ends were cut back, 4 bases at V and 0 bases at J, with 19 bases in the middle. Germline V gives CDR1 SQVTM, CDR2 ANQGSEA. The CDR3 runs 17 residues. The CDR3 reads CSVAPTPSGRSYNEQFF. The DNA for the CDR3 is TGCAGCGTTGCTCCCACACCGAGCGGGCGCTCCTACAATGAGCAGTTCTTC.

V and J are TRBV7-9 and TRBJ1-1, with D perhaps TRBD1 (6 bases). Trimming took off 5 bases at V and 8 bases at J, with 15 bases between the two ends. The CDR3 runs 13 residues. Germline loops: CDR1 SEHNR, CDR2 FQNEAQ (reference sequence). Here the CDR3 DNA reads TGTGCCAGCAGCCCCACAGAGGGGGTGGAAGCTTTCTTT. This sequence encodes CASSPTEGVEAFF.

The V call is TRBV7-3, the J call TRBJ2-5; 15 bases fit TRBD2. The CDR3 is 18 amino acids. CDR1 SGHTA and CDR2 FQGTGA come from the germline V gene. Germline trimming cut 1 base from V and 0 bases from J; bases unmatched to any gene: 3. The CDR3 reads CASSLMGLAGGYQETQYF. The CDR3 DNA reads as TGTGCCAGCAGCTTAATGGGACTAGCGGGAGGCTACCAAGAGACCCAGTACTTC. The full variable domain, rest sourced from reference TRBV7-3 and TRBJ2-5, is GAGVSQTPSNKVTEKGKYVELRCDPISGHTALYWYRQSLGQGPEFLIYFQGTGAADDSGLPNDRFFAVRPEGSVSTLKIQRTERGDSAVYLCASSLMGLAGGYQETQYFGPGTRLLVL.

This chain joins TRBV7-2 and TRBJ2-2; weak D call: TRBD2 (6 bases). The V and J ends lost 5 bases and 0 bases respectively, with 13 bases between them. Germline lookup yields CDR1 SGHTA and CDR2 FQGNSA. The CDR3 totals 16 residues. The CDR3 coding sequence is TGTGCCAGCAGCCCAAGGACTATCGCGAACACCGGGGAGCTGTTTTTT. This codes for CASSPRTIANTGELFF. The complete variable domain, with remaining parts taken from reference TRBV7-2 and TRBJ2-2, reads GAGVSQSPSNKVTEKGKDVELRCDPISGHTALYWYRQSLGQGLEFLIYFQGNSAPDKSGLPSDRFSAERTGGSVSTLTIQRTQQEDSAVYLCASSPRTIANTGELFFGEGSRLTVL.

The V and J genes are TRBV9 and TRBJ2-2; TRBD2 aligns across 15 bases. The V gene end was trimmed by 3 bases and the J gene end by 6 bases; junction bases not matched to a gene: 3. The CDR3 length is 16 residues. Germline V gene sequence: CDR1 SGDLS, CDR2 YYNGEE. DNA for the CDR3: TGTGCCAGCAGCGAAGGACTAGCGGGAGGGGCCGGGGAGCTGTTTTTT. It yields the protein CASSEGLAGGAGELFF. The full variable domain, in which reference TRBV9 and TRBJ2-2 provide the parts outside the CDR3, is DSGVTQTPKHLITATGQRVTLRCSPRSGDLSVYWYQQSLDQGLQFLIQYYNGEERAKGNILERFSAQQFPDLHSELNLSSLELGDSALYFCASSEGLAGGAGELFFGEGSRLTVL.

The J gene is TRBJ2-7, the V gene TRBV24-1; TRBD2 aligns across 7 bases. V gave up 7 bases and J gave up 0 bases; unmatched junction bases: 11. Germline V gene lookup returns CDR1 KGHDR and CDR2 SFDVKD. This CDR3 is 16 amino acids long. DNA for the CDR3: TGTGCCACCAGCGCCCTCTCAACGGGGGGCTCCTACGAGCAGTACTTC. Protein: CATSALSTGGSYEQYF.

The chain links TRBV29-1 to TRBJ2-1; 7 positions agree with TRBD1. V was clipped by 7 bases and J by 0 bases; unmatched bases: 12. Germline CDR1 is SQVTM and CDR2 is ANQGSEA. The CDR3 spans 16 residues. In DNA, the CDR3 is TGCAGCGCAACGACAGGGCCATGGAGCTCCTACAATGAGCAGTTCTTC. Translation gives CSATTGPWSSYNEQFF.

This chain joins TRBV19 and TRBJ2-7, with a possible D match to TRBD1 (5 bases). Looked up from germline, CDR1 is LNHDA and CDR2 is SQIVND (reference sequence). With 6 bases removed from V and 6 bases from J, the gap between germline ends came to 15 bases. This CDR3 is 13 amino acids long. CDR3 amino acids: CASRGRESSEQYF. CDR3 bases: TGTGCCAGTAGGGGCAGGGAAAGTAGCGAGCAGTACTTC.

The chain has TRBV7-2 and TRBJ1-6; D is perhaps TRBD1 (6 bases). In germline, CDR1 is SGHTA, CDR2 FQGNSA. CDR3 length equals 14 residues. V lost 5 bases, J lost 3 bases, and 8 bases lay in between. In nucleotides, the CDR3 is TGTGCCAGCAGCCCAGGGGACTATAATTCACCCCTCCACTTT. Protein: CASSPGDYNSPLHF.

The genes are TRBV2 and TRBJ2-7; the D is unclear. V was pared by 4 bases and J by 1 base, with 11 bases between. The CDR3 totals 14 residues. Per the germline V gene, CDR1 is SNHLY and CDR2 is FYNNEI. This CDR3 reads CASSVRPTSYEQYF. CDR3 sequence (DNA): TGTGCCAGCAGTGTCAGGCCCACGTCCTACGAGCAGTACTTC.

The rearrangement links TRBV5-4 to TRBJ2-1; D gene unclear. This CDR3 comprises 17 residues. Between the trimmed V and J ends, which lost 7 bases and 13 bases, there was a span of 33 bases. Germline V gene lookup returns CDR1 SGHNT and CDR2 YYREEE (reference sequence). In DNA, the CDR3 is TGTGCCAGCTCCGGCTATAACGGGCCTCGCTACCTCGGGTTCCAGTTCTTC. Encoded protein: CASSGYNGPRYLGFQFF.

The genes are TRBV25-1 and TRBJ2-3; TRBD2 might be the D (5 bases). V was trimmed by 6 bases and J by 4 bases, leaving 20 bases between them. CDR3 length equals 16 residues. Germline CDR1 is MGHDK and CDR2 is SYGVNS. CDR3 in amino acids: CASRHLGPAGADTQYF. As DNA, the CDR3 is TGTGCCAGCAGACACCTTGGACCCGCCGGGGCAGATACGCAGTATTTT.

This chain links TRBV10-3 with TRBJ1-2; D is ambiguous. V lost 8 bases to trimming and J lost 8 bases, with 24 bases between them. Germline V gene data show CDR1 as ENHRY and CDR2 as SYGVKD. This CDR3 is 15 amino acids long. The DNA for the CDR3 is TGTGCCATCGCCAGTGTGCCAGATCCGGGATACGGCTACACCTTC. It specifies CAIASVPDPGYGYTF.